This T cell receptor beta chain was documented in a study of blood T cell repertoires in COVID-19. Study-wide context: Sites across the United States, Italy and Spain contributed samples from acute and convalescent COVID-19. T cells, B-cell-depleted T cells, or PBMCs supplied cDNA or gDNA.

V gave up 6 bases and J gave up 3 bases, with 9 bases separating them. Germline values: CDR1 PRHDT, CDR2 FYEKMQ (reference sequence). The CDR3 contains 13 residues. Repertoires were generated with immunoSEQ multiplex PCR, while TCRdb's copy carries only in-frame clones and drops some. The data contain 49,000 or so clones, around 90% of them singletons. This chain uses TRBV13 with TRBJ2-1, with TRBD1 as a possible D gene (6 bases). This sequence was found in a man aged 45-65 years with acute or convalescent COVID-19. The sample taken for sequencing was peripheral blood. The CDR3 DNA reads TGTGCCAGCAGTTCGGACAGCTACAATGAGCAGTTCTTC. Amino acids: CASSSDSYNEQFF.